Sequencing of this T cell receptor (beta chain) was carried out in a study of shared clonotypes between healthy human individuals. This table comes from immunoSEQ multiplex PCR, and its TCRdb copy is limited to in-frame clones, with some not included. Among roughly 500,000 clones listed, 70% to 80% were seen once. Donors had no recently reported acute infections or vaccinations and were HIV-negative. Every contributor of samples was a Caucasian grown-up residing in Nashville, Tennessee. V gave up 4 bases and J gave up 5 bases, with 19 bases separating them. CDR3 size: 16 residues. Germline V gene data show CDR1 as SGHRS and CDR2 as YFSETQ.

Sequences were obtained from PBMCs. The V call is TRBV5-1, the J call TRBJ2-1; the D gene is possibly TRBD2 (5 bases). The clonotype comes from a woman in her thirties or forties in good health. Some clones in this sample may be carry-over from other donors' samples. The CDR3 DNA reads as TGCGCCAGCAGCCTGTGGACGAATAGGGAGCACAATGAGCAGTTCTTC. It encodes CASSLWTNREHNEQFF.